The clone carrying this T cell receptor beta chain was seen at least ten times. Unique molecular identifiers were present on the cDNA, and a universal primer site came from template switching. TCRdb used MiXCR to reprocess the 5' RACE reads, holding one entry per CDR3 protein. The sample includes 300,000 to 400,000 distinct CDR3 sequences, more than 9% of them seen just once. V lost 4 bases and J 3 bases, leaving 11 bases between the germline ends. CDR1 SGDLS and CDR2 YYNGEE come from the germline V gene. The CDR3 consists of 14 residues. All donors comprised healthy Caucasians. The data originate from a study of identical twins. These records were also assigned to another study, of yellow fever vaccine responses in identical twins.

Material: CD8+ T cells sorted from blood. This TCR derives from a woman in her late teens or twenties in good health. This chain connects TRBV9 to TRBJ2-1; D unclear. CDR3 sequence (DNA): TGTGCCAGCAGCTTTAGGACGGACTACAATGAGCAGTTCTTC. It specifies CASSFRTDYNEQFF.